This T cell receptor beta chain was identified in a study of blood T cell repertoires in COVID-19. Background on the study: Some COVID-19 samples were acute and others convalescent; all came from the United States, Italy and Spain. T cells, B-cell-depleted T cells, or PBMCs provided the cDNA or gDNA that served as material.

The germline V and J ends were trimmed by 6 bases and 0 bases, with 4 bases remaining between them. Germline loops: CDR1 KGHSH, CDR2 LQKENI. The CDR3 is 12 residues long. Per the original methods: Counts of nucleated cells, estimated from reference gene primer amplification, were obtained. The data were produced by immunoSEQ multiplex PCR, yet TCRdb's version contains in-frame clones alone and is incomplete. V and J calls and clone size come straight from that table; D and trimming were deduced from the DNA. Among tens of thousands of clones listed, around nine tenths were seen once. This receptor was obtained from a woman aged 80 or over with active or convalescent COVID-19. The V call is TRBV18, the J call TRBJ2-3; D is ambiguous. The sequenced sample was peripheral blood. CDR3 sequence (DNA): TGTGCCAGCTCTCTTAGCACAGATACGCAGTATTTT. The encoded protein is CASSLSTDTQYF.